Sequencing of this T cell receptor (beta chain) was carried out in a study of blood T cell repertoires in COVID-19 (TCRdb year 2020). Background on the whole study: Samples covering the acute and convalescent phases of COVID-19 were provided by collaborators in the United States, Italy and Spain. HLA class I and class II types, where available, came from metadata supplied by the sample provider rather than from assay-based typing. The material from the prospective study consisted of cDNA or gDNA derived from T cells, B-cell-depleted T cells, or PBMCs. Sample metadata almost always included a de-identified subject ID, COVID-19 status, age in years and sex. The repertoires were released in a freely available public database intended as a resource for research on the immune response to SARS-CoV-2. The dataset comprised deeply sampled blood TCRbeta repertoires from subjects exposed to, actively infected with, or recovered from COVID-19. The samples were drawn from two sources: the first 160 participants of the ongoing ImmuneRACE study, and about 1,300 subjects contributed by 6 global collaborators. Paper-wide results and their limitations: The amount of clinical and demographic metadata varied by source and participant and was provided uncurated.

Each collaborating institution followed its own protocols to collect whole blood in K2EDTA tubes. For TCRbeta analysis, collaborator samples were shipped as frozen whole blood, as isolated PBMCs, or as DNA extracted from either sample type. The germline V gene encodes CDR1 SGHDN and CDR2 FVKESK. The junction shows trimming of 1 base on V and 5 bases on J, plus 10 bases between the germline ends. Taken from cysteine to phenylalanine, the CDR3 has 14 residues. Only CDR3 DNA remains: 42 bases, in frame from the first base. As concerns this clone: Its cognate antigen has yet to be identified. No clone much larger than this one lies a single base away; base qualities are absent.

TCRbeta CDR3 regions were amplified from genomic DNA using the immunoSEQ Assay, a bias-controlled multiplex PCR. The paper's data handling went like this. Within the assay, amplification of reference gene primers was used to estimate how many nucleated cells each sample contained. To quantify the absolute abundance of each unique TCRbeta CDR3 rearrangement, sequence reads were collapsed and filtered. Productive Simpson clonality was computed per sample as the square root of Simpson's diversity index over productive rearrangements. TCRdb re-hosts the immuneACCESS table, in-frame sequences only. Its copies lack some clones; in the studies checked, an unresolved V gene accounts for under half of them, and the cause for the rest is not known. The DNA gave D and trimming, while V, J and clone size come from that table. For this sample there are under 250,000 clones; roughly 90% appear just once. Jointly, the top ten make up around 4.8% of the sample.

The V gene is TRBV14 and the J gene is TRBJ2-3, and TRBD2 may be the D gene, going by 5 matching bases. Sequenced sample: peripheral blood. The clonotype originates from a woman between 40 and 50 years old with acute or convalescent COVID-19. The DNA is as follows: TGTGCCAGCAGCCAAGGGACTGCTTTAGATACGCAGTATTTT. The resulting protein is CASSQGTALDTQYF.